This T cell receptor (beta chain) was retrieved from a study of response to subunit inactivated influenza vaccine. General study findings and limits: That few new T cells are recruited by each seasonal influenza vaccination was the authors' suggestion.

The CDR3 runs 17 residues. V dropped 1 base and J dropped 0 bases, with 16 bases sitting between them. The germline V gene encodes CDR1 LGHNA and CDR2 YNFKEQ. This clonotype was seen a handful of times. Its antigen remains unknown. TCRdb re-called the RT-PCR reads with MiXCR, one entry per CDR3 protein. In the table there are 500,000 to 650,000 distinct CDR3 sequences, around 8% of which are singletons. The source was PBMCs from blood, collected roughly 24 months after vaccination. This sequence originates from a man between 50 and 69 years old who received an inactivated influenza vaccine. The chain employs TRBV4-2 and TRBJ2-7, with TRBD1 as a possible D gene (6 bases). The CDR3 DNA is TGTGCCAGCAGCCAAGGGGTTACGGGGACACTCTCCTACGAGCAGTACTTC. Its translation is CASSQGVTGTLSYEQYF.